Below, 20 T cell receptor beta chains from the same sample are listed, as sequenced in a study of T cells in Graves' hyperthyroidism and ophthalmopathy. Amplification targeted TCR beta CDR3 regions from RNA transcripts. A first-round RT-PCR of the TCR CDR3 used the HTBI primer set. TCRdb re-analysed the multiplex PCR reads in MiXCR, keeping a single row per CDR3 protein. This sample has over 400,000 distinct CDR3 sequences, with about 20% found just once. Sequenced: blood. The receptors shown here come from a woman in her sixties or seventies with Graves' ophthalmopathy.

This clonotype was seen more than once but under ten times. The chain is built from TRBV18 and TRBJ1-2; D not certain. Germline CDR1 KGHSH, CDR2 LQKENI. The CDR3 is made up of 14 amino acids. Trimming removed 0 bases from V and 3 bases from J, with 8 bases in between. This chain's CDR3 is CASSPPVADYGYTF. Written as DNA, the CDR3 is TGTGCCAGCTCACCACCGGTGGCAGACTATGGCTACACCTTC.

This clonotype was seen a few times. The CDR3 region has the DNA TGTGCCAGCAGTGAACTGGGGGGCTCTAGCTATGGCTACACCTTC. Its translation is CASSELGGSSYGYTF. V gene TRBV2 combines with J gene TRBJ1-2, with D perhaps TRBD1 (6 bases). CDR3 length equals 15 residues. V shed 2 bases and J shed 4 bases, with 14 bases lying between them. Germline V gene data show CDR1 as SNHLY and CDR2 as FYNNEI.

This clonotype was seen ten or more times. The chain couples TRBV12-3 or TRBV12-4 to TRBJ1-1, with D possibly matching TRBD1 (5 bases). V lost 4 bases, J lost 4 bases, and 13 bases lay in between. CDR3 size: 14 residues. CDR3 nucleotide sequence: TGTGCCAGCAGTTCCCGGGACGATACCACTGAAGCTTTCTTT. Translating it yields CASSSRDDTTEAFF.

In its sample, this clonotype was seen many times. V gene TRBV5-1 combines with J gene TRBJ1-1, with D unclear. Germline V CDR1 and CDR2: SGHRS, YFSETQ. V lost 2 bases to trimming and J lost 0 bases, with 11 bases between them. This CDR3 region has 15 residues. CDR3 sequence (DNA): TGCGCCAGCAGCTTAGGACGGATCATGAACACTGAAGCTTTCTTT. Translating it yields CASSLGRIMNTEAFF.

V gene TRBV5-1 combines with J gene TRBJ2-7; D assignment may be TRBD1 or TRBD2 (7 bases each). The germline V and J ends were trimmed by 3 bases and 4 bases, with 14 bases remaining between them. From germline, CDR1 is SGHRS and CDR2 YFSETQ. The CDR3 loop spans 14 amino acids. Here the CDR3 reads CASSSQAGQYEQYF. CDR3 DNA: TGCGCCAGCAGCTCCCAAGCGGGACAGTACGAGCAGTACTTC.

In this sample, this clonotype turned up a few times. This chain joins TRBV28 and TRBJ2-5; 7 bases align to TRBD1. The CDR3 loop spans 14 amino acids. The V segment lost 6 bases and the J segment 3 bases; nucleotides outside the gene matches: 7. Germline V gene lookup returns CDR1 MDHEN and CDR2 SYDVKM. The CDR3 DNA is TGTGCCAGCAGATCCGGGACAGCCGAAGAGACCCAGTACTTC. Encoded protein: CASRSGTAEETQYF.

In this sample, this clonotype turned up many times. The genes are TRBV6-5 and TRBJ2-5; either TRBD1 or TRBD2 may fit D (6 bases each). The V gene's germline CDR1 is MNHEY and CDR2 SVGAGI. This CDR3 region has 16 residues. The V end was cut by 0 bases, the J end by 5 bases, with 16 bases between. The CDR3 loop is CASSYSFRGARETQYF. CDR3 nucleotide sequence: TGTGCCAGCAGTTACTCGTTTAGGGGGGCACGGGAGACCCAGTACTTC.

The chain uses TRBV11-3 and TRBJ2-7, with 13 bases matching TRBD2. Germline V gene sequence: CDR1 SGHNT, CDR2 YENEEA. With 8 bases clipped from V and 5 bases from J, the junction kept 15 bases outside the gene matches. The CDR3 loop spans 17 amino acids. CDR3 DNA: TGTGCCAGCTCCTCCGGGACTAGCGGGATCATAATCAACGAGCAGTACTTC. Translation gives CASSSGTSGIIINEQYF.

Many counts were recorded for this clonotype. The chain recombines TRBV11-2 with TRBJ2-7; D remains ambiguous. V was trimmed by 6 bases and J by 3 bases, leaving 15 bases between them. Per germline, CDR1 SGHAT and CDR2 FQNNGV. The CDR3 length is 14 residues. CDR3 nucleotides: TGTGCCAGCAGTCCCACCCCCGCGGACTACGAGCAGTACTTC. Residues: CASSPTPADYEQYF.

The chain carries TRBV20-1 and TRBJ2-3; D remains unclear. The length of the CDR3 is 20 residues. Trimming removed 4 bases at V and 4 bases at J, with 33 bases between. CDR1 DFQATT and CDR2 SNEGSKA come from the germline V gene (reference sequence). CDR3 loop: CSAIFLSKGPKGWNSDTQYF. CDR3 nucleotides: TGCAGTGCTATTTTTTTATCGAAGGGCCCGAAGGGTTGGAACTCAGATACGCAGTATTTT.

The chain uses TRBV20-1 and TRBJ2-5; D is unresolved. CDR3 size: 12 residues. Trimming took 3 bases from V and 4 from J, leaving 9 bases between them. Looked up from germline, CDR1 is DFQATT and CDR2 is SNEGSKA (reference sequence). Here the CDR3 DNA reads TGCAGTGCTAGCCTAGGCGGAGAGACCCAGTACTTC. Its protein is CSASLGGETQYF.

The gene calls are TRBV12-3 or TRBV12-4 and TRBJ1-6, with 7 bases matching TRBD1. The CDR3 spans 18 residues. Germline trimming cut 6 bases from V and 4 bases from J; bases unmatched to any gene: 15. CDR3 sequence reads: CASRPTTGAGGYNSPLHF. CDR3 nucleotides: TGTGCCAGCAGACCTACCACAGGGGCCGGCGGATATAATTCACCCCTCCACTTT.

This chain connects TRBV3-1 to TRBJ2-7; 9 bases agree with TRBD1. V lost 3 bases, J lost 6 bases, and 6 bases stayed unmatched. The CDR3 sequence is 14 residues long. Germline V gives CDR1 LGHDT, CDR2 YNNKEL (reference sequence). The CDR3 coding sequence is TGTGCCAGCAGCCAGCGACAGGGGGGAGTCGAGCAGTACTTC. This translates into CASSQRQGGVEQYF.

This clonotype has only a few counts. The chain links TRBV7-6 to TRBJ2-2; 10 nucleotides agree with TRBD1. Germline values: CDR1 SGHVS, CDR2 FNYEAQ. Losses at the gene ends were 5 bases for V and 5 bases for J; bases not matched to a gene: 8. The CDR3 runs to 16 residues. The CDR3 sequence: CASSQPTGQGTGELFF. CDR3 coding DNA: TGTGCCAGCAGCCAACCCACGGGACAGGGGACCGGGGAGCTGTTTTTT.

V gene TRBV29-1 combines with J gene TRBJ2-1, with no clear D. The ends were cut back, 4 bases at V and 7 bases at J, with 11 bases in the middle. Germline-derived CDR1 and CDR2 are SQVTM and ANQGSEA. There are 12 residues in the CDR3. DNA of the CDR3: TGCAGCGTTGGACGTGGGGTTAATGAGCAGTTCTTC. The encoded protein is CSVGRGVNEQFF.

This clonotype has more than one count but fewer than ten. This sequence joins TRBV12-5 and TRBJ1-1; a weak D match, TRBD1 (5 bases). CDR3 size: 13 residues. Germline lookup yields CDR1 LGHNT and CDR2 FRNRAP. The V end lost 0 bases, the J end lost 8 bases, and 10 bases lay between the germline ends. As DNA, the CDR3 is TGTGCTAGTGGTTTGGTTTTTGGGGCCGAAGCTTTCTTT. It translates to CASGLVFGAEAFF.

Written as DNA, the CDR3 is TGTGCCAGCAGTTCCCCAAGGGGGCCTTATGGCTACACCTTC. Amino acids: CASSSPRGPYGYTF. J is TRBJ1-2 and V is TRBV28; 7 bases line up with TRBD1. V was pared by 4 bases and J by 5 bases, with 7 bases of the junction left unmatched. The germline V gene encodes CDR1 MDHEN and CDR2 SYDVKM. CDR3 length: 14 residues.

This clonotype was counted many times. V usage is TRBV12-3 or TRBV12-4 and J usage is TRBJ1-3; D is unresolved. The CDR3 contains 12 residues. V was clipped by 6 bases and J by 4 bases, with 7 bases between them. CDR3 amino acids: CASSLPGNTIYF. Written as DNA, the CDR3 is TGTGCCAGCAGCCTCCCCGGAAACACCATATATTTT.

This clonotype has at least ten counts. Its ends do not fully match the called genes, so a read error is possible. Here the CDR3 reads CASSLDLNTEAFF. The DNA for the CDR3 is TGTGCCAGCAGCTTGGACCTAAACACTGAAGCTTTCTTT. The chain is built from TRBV5-1 and TRBJ1-1; D unresolved. The CDR3 is 13 residues long. From germline, CDR1 is SGHRS and CDR2 YFSETQ.

The J gene is TRBJ1-1, the V gene TRBV28; D ambiguous. This CDR3 is 12 amino acids long. Germline CDR1 reads MDHEN; CDR2 reads SYDVKM. With 7 bases removed from V and 0 bases from J, the gap between germline ends came to 6 bases. The CDR3 sequence: CASTSMNTEAFF. CDR3 coding DNA: TGTGCCAGCACGTCCATGAACACTGAAGCTTTCTTT. The full variable domain, rest sourced from reference TRBV28 and TRBJ1-1, is DVKVTQSSRYLVKRTGEKVFLECVQDMDHENMFWYRQDPGLGLRLIYFSYDVKMKEKGDIPEGYSVSREKKERFSLILESASTNQTSMYLCASTSMNTEAFFGQGTRLTVV.